What follows are 11 T cell receptor beta chains derived from one specimen sequenced in a study of blood T cell repertoires in COVID-19. Method: immunoSEQ multiplex PCR; TCRdb's copy keeps in-frame clones and lacks some. The sample consists of about 320,000 clones, more than 85% of them appearing once. The sample was PBMCs or T cells enriched from blood (not recorded which). The source of these receptors is a young woman who had been exposed to COVID-19.

This chain uses TRBV5-6 with TRBJ2-7; D not resolved. Germline V gene lookup returns CDR1 SGHDT and CDR2 YYEEEE. CDR3 length equals 12 residues. V dropped 0 bases and J dropped 4 bases, with 5 bases sitting between them. CDR3 nucleotides: TGTGCCAGCAGCTTGGCCCGGTACGAGCAGTACTTC. It specifies CASSLARYEQYF.

The rearrangement joins TRBV29-1 to TRBJ2-5; a weak D match, TRBD2 (6 bases). This CDR3 is built from 13 residues. V lost 1 base and J 3 bases, leaving 9 bases between the germline ends. The germline gives CDR1 SQVTM, CDR2 ANQGSEA. The CDR3 here is CSVEGSSEETQYF. The CDR3 DNA sequence: TGCAGCGTTGAAGGTTCTAGCGAAGAGACCCAGTACTTC.

V gene TRBV3-1 (or the pseudogene TRBV3-2) combines with J gene TRBJ1-3, with D tentatively TRBD1 (6 bases). Germline lookup yields CDR1 LGHDT and CDR2 YNNKEL (reference sequence). The CDR3 loop spans 14 amino acids. V was trimmed by 5 bases and J by 2 bases, leaving 10 bases between them. CDR3 coding DNA: TGTGCCAGCAGCGGTCGGACAGCTGGAAACACCATATATTTT. Its translation: CASSGRTAGNTIYF.

In its sample, this clone was seen once. The chain carries TRBV6-5 and TRBJ1-1, with TRBD1 as a possible D gene (5 bases). V was clipped by 8 bases and J by 4 bases, with 14 bases between them. This CDR3 region has 13 residues. The germline V gene has CDR1 MNHEY and CDR2 SVGAGI. The CDR3 protein is CASQGFVGTEAFF. CDR3 bases: TGTGCCAGCCAGGGTTTTGTGGGCACTGAAGCTTTCTTT.

The V gene is TRBV3-1 (or the pseudogene TRBV3-2), the J gene TRBJ1-3; 7 positions match TRBD1. J gave up 1 base and V 4 bases, and 7 bases lay outside the gene matches. The CDR3 spans 16 residues. Per the germline V gene, CDR1 is LGHDT and CDR2 is YNNKEL (reference sequence). The CDR3 here is CASSPTGQASGNTIYF. As DNA, the CDR3 is TGTGCCAGCAGCCCAACTGGACAGGCGTCTGGAAACACCATATATTTT.

The J gene is TRBJ1-2, the V gene TRBV15; perhaps TRBD1 as D (6 bases). Germline V gene data show CDR1 as LNHNV and CDR2 as YYDKDF (reference sequence). The V gene lost 0 bases and the J gene lost 0 bases, with 11 bases spanning the gap. This CDR3 contains 16 residues. CDR3 loop: CATSRDLQGANYGYTF. In DNA form, the CDR3 reads TGTGCCACCAGCAGAGATCTACAGGGCGCTAACTATGGCTACACCTTC. The full variable domain, rest sourced from reference TRBV15 and TRBJ1-2, is DAMVIQNPRYQVTQFGKPVTLSCSQTLNHNVMYWYQQKSSQAPKLLFHYYDKDFNNEADTPDNFQSRRPNTSFCFLDIRSPGLGDTAMYLCATSRDLQGANYGYTFGSGTRLTVV.

The chain joins TRBV5-1 to TRBJ2-2; 7 bases fit TRBD1. J was trimmed by 1 base and V by 3 bases; bases with no gene match: 0. Germline V gene sequence: CDR1 SGHRS, CDR2 YFSETQ. The CDR3 runs to 14 residues. As DNA, the CDR3 is TGCGCCAGCAGCTGGACAGGGAACACCGGGGAGCTGTTTTTT. This gives the protein CASSWTGNTGELFF.

The rearrangement uses TRBV11-2 and TRBJ2-1, with TRBD2 as a possible D gene (7 bases). CDR3 length: 17 residues. CDR1 SGHAT and CDR2 FQNNGV come from the germline V gene. Trimming stripped 6 bases from V and 2 bases from J, with 20 bases between. The CDR3 nucleotides are TGTGCCAGCAGGGGGGGGAGAGGTCGGGACACCTACAATGAGCAGTTCTTC. Its translation: CASRGGRGRDTYNEQFF. The variable domain in full, with the rest retrieved from reference TRBV11-2 and TRBJ2-1, is EAGVAQSPRYKIIEKRQSVAFWCNPISGHATLYWYQQILGQGPKLLIQFQNNGVVDDSQLPKDRFSAERLKGVDSTLKIQPAKLEDSAVYLCASRGGRGRDTYNEQFFGPGTRLTVL.

The V and J genes are TRBV12-3 or TRBV12-4 and TRBJ1-1; D uncertain. This CDR3 has 13 amino acids. V was shortened by 5 bases and J by 5 bases, with 12 bases between the two germline ends. This CDR3 reads CASSPPPRTEAFF. The DNA for the CDR3 is TGTGCCAGCAGTCCCCCCCCGAGGACTGAAGCTTTCTTT.

The rearrangement uses TRBV11-3 and TRBJ2-2; no reliable D call. Germline V lookup: CDR1 SGHNT, CDR2 YENEEA. V was trimmed by 1 base and J by 5 bases, leaving 2 bases between them. CDR3 length equals 12 residues. The CDR3 bases are TGTGCCAGCAGCTTAGTAACCGGGGAGCTGTTTTTT. Its protein is CASSLVTGELFF.

This chain connects TRBV7-9 to TRBJ1-2; 12 bases align to TRBD1. The CDR3 runs 18 residues. V dropped 4 bases and J dropped 5; count of bases not matched to a gene: 14. Germline lookup yields CDR1 SEHNR and CDR2 FQNEAQ (reference sequence). For the CDR3, the DNA is TGTGCCAGCAGCTCAGCCGGGACAGGGGGCCGCGCGGAATATGGCTACACCTTC. Protein product: CASSSAGTGGRAEYGYTF.